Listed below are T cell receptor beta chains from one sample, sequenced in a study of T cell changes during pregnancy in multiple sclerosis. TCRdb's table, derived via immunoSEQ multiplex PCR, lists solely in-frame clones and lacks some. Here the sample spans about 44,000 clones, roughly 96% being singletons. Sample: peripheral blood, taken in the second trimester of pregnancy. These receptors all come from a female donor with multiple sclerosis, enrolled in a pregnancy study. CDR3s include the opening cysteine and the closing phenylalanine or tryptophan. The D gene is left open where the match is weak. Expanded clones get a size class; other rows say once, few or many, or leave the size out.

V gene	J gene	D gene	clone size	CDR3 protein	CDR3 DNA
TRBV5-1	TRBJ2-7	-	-	CASSLIAGAYEQYF	TGCGCCAGCAGCTTGATAGCAGGGGCCTACGAGCAGTACTTC
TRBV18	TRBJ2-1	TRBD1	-	CASSPTDRVVFQYNEQFF	TGTGCCAGCTCACCCACGGACAGGGTGGTTTTTCAATACAATGAGCAGTTCTTC
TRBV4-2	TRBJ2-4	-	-	CASSQDSLDGVKADYKNIQYF	TGTGCCAGCAGCCAAGATAGCTTGGACGGTGTAAAAGCGGACTACAAAAACATTCAGTACTTC
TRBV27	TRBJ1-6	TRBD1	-	CASSLRDRVNSPLHF	TGTGCCAGCAGTTTAAGGGACAGGGTCAATTCACCCCTCCACTTT
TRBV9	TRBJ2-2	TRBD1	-	CASSIFGTGGSVNTGELFF	TGTGCCAGCAGCATCTTCGGGACAGGGGGCAGTGTAAACACCGGGGAGCTGTTTTTT
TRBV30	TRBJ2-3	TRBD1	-	CAWSVRGQGGDTQYF	TGTGCCTGGAGTGTACGCGGACAGGGAGGAGATACGCAGTATTTT
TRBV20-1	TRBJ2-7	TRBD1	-	CSARDSYEQYF	TGCAGTGCACGGGACAGTTACGAGCAGTACTTC
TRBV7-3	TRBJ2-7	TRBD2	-	CASSRLAGTIDEQYF	TGTGCCAGCAGCCGACTAGCGGGAACGATCGACGAGCAGTACTTC
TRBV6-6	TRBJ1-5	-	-	CASSPGFLFSPQHF	TGTGCCAGCAGTCCGGGGTTCCTATTTTCGCCCCAGCATTTT
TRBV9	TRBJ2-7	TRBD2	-	CASSAGTTVIYEQYF	TGTGCCAGCAGCGCAGGGACTACCGTTATCTACGAGCAGTACTTC
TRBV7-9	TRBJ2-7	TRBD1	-	CASSKEGQGGTYEQYF	TGTGCCAGCAGCAAAGAGGGACAGGGGGGCACCTACGAGCAGTACTTC
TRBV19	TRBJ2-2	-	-	CASSMTVLTGELFF	TGTGCCAGTAGTATGACGGTACTAACCGGGGAGCTGTTTTTT
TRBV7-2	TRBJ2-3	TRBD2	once	CASNPGWTSGGAGDTQYF	TGTGCCAGCAACCCGGGGTGGACTAGCGGGGGGGCAGGAGATACGCAGTATTTT
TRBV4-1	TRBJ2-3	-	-	CASSQGGLDTQYF	TGCGCCAGCAGCCAAGGGGGGCTAGATACGCAGTATTTT
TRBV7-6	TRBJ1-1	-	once	CASSLEAVNTEAFF	TGTGCCAGCAGCTTAGAAGCGGTGAACACTGAAGCTTTCTTT
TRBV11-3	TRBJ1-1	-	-	CASSLGGLSEAFF	TGTGCCAGCAGCTTAGGAGGGCTGAGTGAAGCTTTCTTT
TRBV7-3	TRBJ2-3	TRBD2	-	CASSLIAGGQDTQYF	TGTGCCAGCAGCTTAATAGCGGGGGGGCAAGATACGCAGTATTTT
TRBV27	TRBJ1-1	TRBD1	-	CASSSPGGTEAFF	TGTGCCAGCAGTTCCCCAGGGGGGACTGAAGCTTTCTTT
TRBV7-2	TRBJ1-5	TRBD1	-	CASSSTGGPGQPQHF	TGTGCCAGCAGCTCGACAGGGGGGCCGGGTCAGCCCCAGCATTTT
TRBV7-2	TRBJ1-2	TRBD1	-	CASIPGGGNYGYTF	TGTGCCAGCATCCCAGGGGGCGGAAACTATGGCTACACCTTC
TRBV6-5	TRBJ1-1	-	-	CASSSLYKNTEAFF	TGTGCCAGCAGTTCCTTGTATAAGAACACTGAAGCTTTCTTT
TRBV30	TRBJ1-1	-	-	CAWSDPVNTEAFF	TGTGCCTGGAGTGATCCTGTGAACACTGAAGCTTTCTTT
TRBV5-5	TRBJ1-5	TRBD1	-	CASSLRGQGANQPQHF	TGTGCCAGCAGCCTACGGGGTCAGGGGGCGAATCAGCCCCAGCATTTT
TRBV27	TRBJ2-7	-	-	CASSFLSSYEQYF	TGTGCCAGCAGTTTTCTCAGTTCCTACGAGCAGTACTTC
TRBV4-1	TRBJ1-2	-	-	CASSQDLTGLGYTF	TGCGCCAGCAGCCAAGATCTCACAGGGCTAGGCTACACCTTC
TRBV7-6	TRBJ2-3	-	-	CASSLGVERTSTDTQYF	TGTGCCAGCAGCTTAGGAGTGGAGAGGACTAGCACAGATACGCAGTATTTT
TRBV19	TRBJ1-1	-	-	CASSHPGAEAFF	TGTGCCAGTAGTCATCCGGGGGCTGAAGCTTTCTTT
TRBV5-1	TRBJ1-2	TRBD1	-	CASSFFLGQTNYGYTF	TGCGCCAGCAGCTTTTTCCTGGGACAGACTAACTATGGCTACACCTTC
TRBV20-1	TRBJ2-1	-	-	CSAPAAWEQFF	TGCAGTGCTCCTGCAGCGTGGGAGCAGTTCTTC
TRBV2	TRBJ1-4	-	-	CASMGDFGSDEKLFF	TGTGCCAGCATGGGGGACTTCGGGAGTGATGAAAAACTGTTTTTT
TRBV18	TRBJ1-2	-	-	CASSPPGRAHGGNGYTF	TGTGCCAGCTCACCACCGGGAAGGGCGCACGGAGGAAATGGCTACACCTTC
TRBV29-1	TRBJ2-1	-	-	CSASQGSNEQFF	TGCAGCGCCTCCCAGGGGTCCAATGAGCAGTTCTTC
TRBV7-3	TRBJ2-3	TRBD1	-	CASSLKPSGGVDTQYF	TGTGCCAGCAGCTTAAAACCTTCAGGGGGTGTGGATACGCAGTATTTT
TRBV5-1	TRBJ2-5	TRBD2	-	CASSSLAGGKETQYF	TGCGCCAGCAGCTCGCTAGCGGGAGGTAAAGAGACCCAGTACTTC
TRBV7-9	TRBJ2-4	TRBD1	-	CASSGTGFKNIQYF	TGTGCCAGCAGCGGGACAGGGTTCAAAAACATTCAGTACTTC
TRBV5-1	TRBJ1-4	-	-	CASSWAGAGNEKLFF	TGCGCCAGCAGCTGGGCGGGGGCAGGTAATGAAAAACTGTTTTTT
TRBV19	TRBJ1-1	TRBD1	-	CASSINRGNTEAFF	TGTGCCAGTAGTATCAACAGGGGGAACACTGAAGCTTTCTTT
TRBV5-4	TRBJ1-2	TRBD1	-	CASSPGTGGDYGYTF	TGTGCCAGCAGCCCCGGGACAGGAGGGGACTATGGCTACACCTTC
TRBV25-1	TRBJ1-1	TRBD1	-	CASSDLRQGAVTEAFF	TGTGCCAGCAGTGATCTGAGACAGGGGGCCGTCACTGAAGCTTTCTTT
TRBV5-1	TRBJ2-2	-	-	CASSLVTGNTGELFF	TGCGCCAGCAGCTTGGTTACAGGGAACACCGGGGAGCTGTTTTTT
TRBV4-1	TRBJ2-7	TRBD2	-	CASSQSPGGESGEQYF	TGCGCCAGCAGCCAATCCCCGGGGGGGGAGTCGGGCGAGCAGTACTTC
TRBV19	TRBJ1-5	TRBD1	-	CASSPRGGTGNQPQHF	TGTGCCAGTAGTCCCAGAGGCGGGACAGGGAATCAGCCCCAGCATTTT
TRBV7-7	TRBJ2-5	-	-	CASSPAKGAGETQYF	TGTGCCAGCAGCCCCGCAAAGGGAGCGGGAGAGACCCAGTACTTC
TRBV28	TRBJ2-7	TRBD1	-	CASSRPRQGAPYEQYF	TGTGCCAGCAGTCGACCCAGACAGGGGGCCCCCTACGAGCAGTACTTC
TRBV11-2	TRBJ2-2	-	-	CASSWVAIPTQTGELFF	TGTGCCAGCAGCTGGGTAGCGATCCCCACCCAAACCGGGGAGCTGTTTTTT
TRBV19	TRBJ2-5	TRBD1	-	CASSTEQGRQETQYF	TGTGCCAGTAGTACAGAACAGGGGCGGCAAGAGACCCAGTACTTC
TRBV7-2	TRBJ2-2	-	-	CASSLRSAGELFF	TGTGCCAGCAGCTTAAGGAGCGCCGGGGAGCTGTTTTTT
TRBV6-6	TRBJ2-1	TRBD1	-	CASSSDRGYEQFF	TGTGCCAGCAGCTCGGACAGGGGATACGAGCAGTTCTTC
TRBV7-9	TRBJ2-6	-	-	CASKPSGANVLTF	TGTGCCAGTAAGCCCTCTGGGGCCAACGTCCTGACTTTC
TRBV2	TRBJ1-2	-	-	CASRGTFLNYGYTF	TGTGCCAGCAGGGGGACATTTTTGAACTATGGCTACACCTTC
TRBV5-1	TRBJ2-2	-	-	CASSPADRFTGELFF	TGCGCCAGCAGCCCGGCCGACAGGTTCACCGGGGAGCTGTTTTTT
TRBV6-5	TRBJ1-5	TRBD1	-	CASSLGQGNQPQHF	TGTGCCAGCAGTTTGGGACAGGGCAATCAGCCCCAGCATTTT
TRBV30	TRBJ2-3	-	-	CAWALGGSTDTQYF	TGTGCCTGGGCCCTCGGGGGTAGCACAGATACGCAGTATTTT
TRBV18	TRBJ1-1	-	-	CASSPTGGEAFF	TGTGCCAGCTCACCCACAGGTGGTGAAGCTTTCTTT
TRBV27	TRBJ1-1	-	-	CASSLSPGGPEAFF	TGTGCCAGCAGTTTATCGCCGGGGGGCCCTGAAGCTTTCTTT